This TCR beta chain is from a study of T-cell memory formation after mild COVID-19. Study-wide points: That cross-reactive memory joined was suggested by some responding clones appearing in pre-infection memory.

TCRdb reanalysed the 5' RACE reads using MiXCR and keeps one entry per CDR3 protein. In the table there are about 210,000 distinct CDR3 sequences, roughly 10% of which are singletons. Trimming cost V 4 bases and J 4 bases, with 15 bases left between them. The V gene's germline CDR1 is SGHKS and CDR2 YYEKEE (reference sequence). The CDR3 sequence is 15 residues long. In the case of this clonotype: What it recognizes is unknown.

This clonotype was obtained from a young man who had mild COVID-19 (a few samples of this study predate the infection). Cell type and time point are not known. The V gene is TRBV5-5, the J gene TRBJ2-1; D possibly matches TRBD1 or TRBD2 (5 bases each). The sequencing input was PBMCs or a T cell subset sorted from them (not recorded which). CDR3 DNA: TGTGCCAGCAGCCGCGCCGGGACGGATTACAATGAGCAGTTCTTC. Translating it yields CASSRAGTDYNEQFF.